One and the same sample provided the 3 T cell receptor beta chains below, sequenced in a study of vaccination and CD4 T cells after COVID-19. Their target antigens are unknown. CD4+ T cells that had been cultured provided DNA sequenced with the Oncomine TCR Beta short-read assay. MiXCR, run by TCRdb on the PCR reads, gives a single entry per CDR3 protein. The sample includes 13,000 or so distinct CDR3 sequences, roughly 45% seen only once; the top ten take roughly 8.3%. Stated treatment: roughly 11-day PBMC culture with coronavirus spike peptide pools or control peptides (ViraFEST assay). The sample here was CD4+ T cells from blood, cultured in vitro, taken after SARS-CoV-2 vaccination. Source of these receptors: a human donor who had recovered from COVID-19.

This clonotype appeared a few times. The genes are TRBV15 and TRBJ2-5, with no clear D. V was pared by 1 base and J by 1 base, with 4 bases between. CDR3 length: 13 residues. Germline loops: CDR1 LNHNV, CDR2 YYDKDF (reference sequence). The CDR3 here is CATSRVAQETQYF. In DNA, the CDR3 is TGTGCCACCAGCAGAGTCGCCCAAGAGACCCAGTACTTC.

This rearrangement joins TRBV27 to TRBJ2-7, with 7 bases lining up with TRBD1. Germline V gene lookup returns CDR1 MNHEY and CDR2 SMNVEV (reference sequence). There are 14 residues in the CDR3. The V segment lost 6 bases and the J segment 3 bases; nucleotides outside the gene matches: 8. CDR3 in amino acids: CASRRQGLGYEQYF. In DNA, the CDR3 is TGTGCCAGCAGGCGACAGGGTCTGGGCTACGAGCAGTACTTC.

V usage is TRBV6-2 or TRBV6-3 and J usage is TRBJ1-4; D unclear. The germline V and J ends were trimmed by 0 bases and 5 bases, with 7 bases remaining between them. CDR3 length: 14 amino acids. The germline V gene has CDR1 MNHEY and CDR2 SVGEGT. DNA for the CDR3: TGTGCCAGCAGTTACTCACGGATGAATGAAAAACTGTTTTTT. This codes for CASSYSRMNEKLFF.